This entry describes one T cell receptor (beta chain). The data were produced by immunoSEQ multiplex PCR, yet TCRdb's version contains in-frame clones alone and is incomplete. The sample consists of tens of thousands of clones, about 85% of them appearing once. This sample stems from a study of blood T cell repertoires in COVID-19. Study in general: Samples representing acute and convalescent COVID-19 were sourced from the United States, Italy and Spain. In each case, the material was cDNA or gDNA derived from T cells, B-cell-depleted T cells, or PBMCs.

Source material: peripheral blood. The origin of this receptor is a man aged 55-75 years with acute or convalescent COVID-19.

The CDR3 region is CASSGGWVGQETQYF. The DNA of the CDR3 is TGTGCCAGCAGCGGAGGGTGGGTAGGTCAAGAGACCCAGTACTTC. The chain has TRBV9 and TRBJ2-5; D is possibly TRBD2 (5 bases). Per germline, CDR1 SGDLS and CDR2 YYNGEE. This CDR3 is 15 amino acids long. V lost 3 bases and J lost 2, with 14 bases in between.